Shown below are 32 T cell receptor beta chains from a single sample sequenced in a study of cytomegalovirus exposure and HLA in healthy donors. With 60 Vbeta and 13 Jbeta primers, the PCR was carried out. Profiling relied on immunoSEQ multiplex PCR, and the TCRdb table lists in-frame clones only, not all of them. Of under 150,000 clones listed, roughly four fifths were seen once; the top ten hold around 2.9%. The sequenced material came from PBMCs. The receptors were sampled from a man younger than 45 in good health and CMV-seronegative.

Concerning this clone itself: Within the sample, other DNA sequences also encode this same CDR3. The CDR3 is CASSLGGAGDTQYF. In DNA, the CDR3 is TGTGCCAGCAGTTTGGGAGGAGCGGGAGATACGCAGTATTTT. The chain combines TRBV6-5 with TRBJ2-3, with a weak D call TRBD2 (6 bases). This CDR3 spans 14 amino acids. CDR1 is MNHEY and CDR2 is SVGAGI in the germline V gene. The V end was cut by 4 bases, the J end by 5 bases, with 13 bases between.

V is TRBV28 and J is TRBJ1-6; D is ambiguous. This CDR3 is built from 15 residues. V was clipped by 7 bases and J by 10 bases, with 20 bases between them. CDR1 and CDR2 (germline): MDHEN, SYDVKM. This chain's CDR3 is CASNTPEIRRSPLHF. The CDR3 DNA reads TGTGCCAGCAACACCCCAGAGATCCGGCGGTCACCCCTCCACTTT.

The chain has TRBV4-2 and TRBJ2-5, with D hard to call. The CDR3 length is 12 residues. Trimming cost V 1 base and J 3 bases, with 3 bases left between them. Looked up from germline, CDR1 is LGHNA and CDR2 is YNFKEQ. This chain's CDR3 is CASSQAEETQYF. In DNA, the CDR3 is TGTGCCAGCAGCCAAGCCGAAGAGACCCAGTACTTC.

The rearrangement joins TRBV2 to TRBJ1-1; 7 bases agree with TRBD1. The length of the CDR3 is 13 residues. The V gene end was trimmed by 7 bases and the J gene end by 3 bases; junction bases not matched to a gene: 5. Germline loops: CDR1 SNHLY, CDR2 FYNNEI. The CDR3: CASKTQGDTEAFF. The DNA of the CDR3 is TGTGCCAGCAAGACCCAGGGGGACACTGAAGCTTTCTTT.

In its sample, this clone was seen once. The chain carries TRBV29-1 and TRBJ2-7; tentative D call: TRBD2 (5 bases). The V end lost 4 bases, the J end lost 2 bases, and 9 bases lay between the germline ends. Germline CDR1 reads SQVTM; CDR2 reads ANQGSEA. The CDR3 is 12 amino acids. CDR3 sequence: CSVGSGTYEQYV. In DNA form, the CDR3 reads TGCAGCGTTGGTTCGGGAACCTACGAGCAGTACGTC.

This clone was picked up a small number of times. The chain recombines TRBV15 with TRBJ1-1, with D possibly being TRBD1 (5 bases). Trimming took 1 base from V and 7 from J, leaving 7 bases between them. Germline V gene lookup returns CDR1 LNHNV and CDR2 YYDKDF (reference sequence). The CDR3 extends over 12 amino acids. In DNA, the CDR3 is TGTGCCACCAGCAGAGCTGACAGTGAAGCTTTCTTT. Translation gives CATSRADSEAFF.

The V gene is TRBV30, the J gene TRBJ1-2; TRBD1 might be the D (6 bases). This CDR3 has 14 residues. The germline V gene encodes CDR1 GTSNPN and CDR2 SVGIG (reference sequence). Trimming took 6 bases from V and 5 from J, leaving 19 bases between them. The CDR3 region has the DNA TGTGCCTGCCTCCCTCCGAAGGGGGTGTATGGCTACACCTTC. This gives the protein CACLPPKGVYGYTF.

The V call is TRBV19, the J call TRBJ1-5; unclear D gene. This CDR3 is built from 13 residues. Trimming shortened V by 9 bases and J by 2 bases, and 11 bases separated the two germline ends. Germline values: CDR1 LNHDA, CDR2 SQIVND (reference sequence). The CDR3 sequence is CASTWQGNQPQHF. In DNA form, the CDR3 reads TGTGCCAGCACGTGGCAGGGCAATCAGCCCCAGCATTTT.

V gene TRBV6-5 combines with J gene TRBJ2-1, with 7 bases matching TRBD1. J lost 15 bases, V lost 5 bases, and 7 bases had no gene match. Germline lookup yields CDR1 MNHEY and CDR2 SVGAGI. The length of the CDR3 is 11 residues. The DNA of the CDR3 is TGTGCCAGCAGTCAGGGACAGAAACCGTTCTTC. It translates to CASSQGQKPFF.

The chain recombines TRBV5-5 with TRBJ2-5; tentative D call: TRBD1 (5 bases). V was shortened by 2 bases and J by 5 bases, with 16 bases between the two germline ends. The V gene's germline CDR1 is SGHKS and CDR2 YYEKEE (reference sequence). The CDR3 runs to 15 residues. CDR3 sequence (DNA): TGTGCCAGCAGCTTTTTCAGGAGCCAGGGCGAGACCCAGTACTTC. Its protein is CASSFFRSQGETQYF.

The chain uses TRBV2 and TRBJ2-5; maybe TRBD1 (7 bases). The germline CDR1 and CDR2 sequences are SNHLY and FYNNEI. V shed 7 bases and J shed 1 base, with 19 bases lying between them. The CDR3 is made up of 16 amino acids. The CDR3 here is CASNGGPRTGQETQYF. DNA of the CDR3: TGTGCCAGCAATGGGGGGCCTAGGACAGGCCAAGAGACCCAGTACTTC.

The J gene is TRBJ2-7, the V gene TRBV7-6; possible D gene TRBD2, 6 bases. V lost 4 bases and J 7 bases, leaving 23 bases between the germline ends. This CDR3 contains 16 residues. In germline, CDR1 is SGHVS, CDR2 FNYEAQ. CDR3 sequence: CASSSPPGGEFVEQYF. The CDR3 DNA sequence: TGTGCCAGCAGCTCCCCCCCCGGCGGGGAGTTCGTGGAGCAGTACTTC. The full variable domain, its missing parts supplied by reference TRBV7-6 and TRBJ2-7, is GAGVSQSPRYKVTKRGQDVALRCDPISGHVSLYWYRQALGQGPEFLTYFNYEAQQDKSGLPNDRFSAERPEGSISTLTIQRTEQRDSAMYRCASSSPPGGEFVEQYFGPGTRLTVT.

The V gene is TRBV7-9, the J gene TRBJ1-1; weak D call: TRBD1 (6 bases). CDR1 and CDR2 from the germline V gene are SEHNR and FQNEAQ (reference sequence). CDR3 size: 14 residues. V shed 6 bases and J shed 3 bases, with 14 bases lying between them. Written as DNA, the CDR3 is TGTGCCAGCAGTCCTACAGGGCAATACACTGAAGCTTTCTTT. Translated: CASSPTGQYTEAFF.

The V and J genes are TRBV5-1 and TRBJ2-3, with a tentative D call TRBD1 (6 bases). The CDR3 runs to 16 residues. V lost 4 bases and J 0 bases, leaving 15 bases between the germline ends. Per germline, CDR1 SGHRS and CDR2 YFSETQ. DNA of the CDR3: TGCGCCAGCAGCAGGGGGTACGCAACTAGCACAGATACGCAGTATTTT. Its translation: CASSRGYATSTDTQYF.

The chain employs TRBV6-5 and TRBJ2-7; D is unresolved. There are 12 residues in the CDR3. The V end was cut by 5 bases, the J end by 5 bases, with 10 bases between. Germline V gene lookup returns CDR1 MNHEY and CDR2 SVGAGI. CDR3 nucleotide sequence: TGTGCCAGCAGTCCACTTGGGCACGAGCAGTACTTC. It encodes CASSPLGHEQYF.

The genes are TRBV6-6 and TRBJ2-5, with D perhaps matching TRBD1 (6 bases). Trimming left V 2 bases short and J 4 bases short, with 11 bases between. Per the germline V gene, CDR1 is MNHNY and CDR2 is SVGAGI (reference sequence). The CDR3 is 14 amino acids. This CDR3 reads CASSYPGTPETQYF. The CDR3 nucleotides are TGTGCCAGCAGTTACCCAGGGACACCAGAGACCCAGTACTTC.

CDR3 DNA sequence: TGTGCCAGCAGCGACGACATTTTCCGTCAAGAGACCCAGTACTTC. It specifies CASSDDIFRQETQYF. V is TRBV7-6 and J is TRBJ2-5; D not resolved. CDR1 and CDR2 (germline): SGHVS, FNYEAQ. V shed 5 bases and J shed 2 bases, with 15 bases lying between them. CDR3 length equals 15 residues.

The chain joins TRBV30 to TRBJ2-7; the match to TRBD2 covers 7 bases. The junction had 3 bases not matched to a gene; V was cut back by 7 bases and J by 0 bases. Per the germline V gene, CDR1 is GTSNPN and CDR2 is SVGIG (reference sequence). The CDR3 consists of 12 residues. As DNA, the CDR3 is TGTGCCTCCGGGAGGAGCTCCTACGAGCAGTACTTC. It encodes CASGRSSYEQYF.

The chain carries TRBV9 and TRBJ2-7; 9 bases match TRBD2. The CDR3 contains 15 residues. With 2 bases clipped from V and 2 bases from J, the junction kept 5 bases outside the gene matches. Germline V lookup: CDR1 SGDLS, CDR2 YYNGEE. The CDR3: CASSVSGGTTYEQYF. Here the CDR3 DNA reads TGTGCCAGCAGCGTCAGCGGGGGGACGACCTACGAGCAGTACTTC. Looking up the rest from reference TRBV9 and TRBJ2-7 gives the full variable domain: DSGVTQTPKHLITATGQRVTLRCSPRSGDLSVYWYQQSLDQGLQFLIQYYNGEERAKGNILERFSAQQFPDLHSELNLSSLELGDSALYFCASSVSGGTTYEQYFGPGTRLTVT.

The rearrangement uses TRBV11-2 and TRBJ2-3; 8 bases match TRBD2. This CDR3 comprises 17 residues. The V and J ends lost 1 base and 1 base, in that order; junction bases with no gene match: 7. Germline V gene data show CDR1 as SGHAT and CDR2 as FQNNGV. The CDR3 region has the DNA TGTGCCAGCAGCTTAGGGGTTCTAGCGGGCCGCACAGATACGCAGTATTTT. As protein: CASSLGVLAGRTDTQYF.

The chain carries TRBV4-1 and TRBJ1-4, with a tentative D call TRBD1 (5 bases). V lost 2 bases, J lost 2 bases, and 15 bases lay in between. Germline CDR1 reads MGHRA; CDR2 reads YSYEKL. The length of the CDR3 is 17 residues. The CDR3 DNA follows: TGCGCCAGCAGCCAACAGGGCTGGGCAGCGACTAATGAAAAACTGTTTTTT. It encodes CASSQQGWAATNEKLFF.

Here the CDR3 DNA reads TGTGCCAGCAGCATAGCAGGGGGCTGGGGAGAGACCCAGTACTTC. Its protein is CASSIAGGWGETQYF. The chain couples TRBV9 to TRBJ2-5; 8 bases are shared with TRBD1. The CDR3 extends over 15 amino acids. Germline V gene data show CDR1 as SGDLS and CDR2 as YYNGEE. The V gene end was trimmed by 4 bases and the J gene end by 4 bases; junction bases not matched to a gene: 9.

The chain couples TRBV5-4 to TRBJ2-1; D is undetermined. Trimming took off 5 bases at V and 3 bases at J, with 15 bases between the two ends. Germline V gene data show CDR1 as SGHNT and CDR2 as YYREEE (reference sequence). The CDR3 runs to 15 residues. The DNA for the CDR3 is TGTGCCAGCAGTTTCTTCAACCCGGGCTACAATGAGCAGTTCTTC. This encodes CASSFFNPGYNEQFF.

This chain links TRBV6-6 with TRBJ2-1; TRBD1 matches 10 bases. CDR3 size: 14 residues. In germline, CDR1 is MNHNY, CDR2 SVGAGI (reference sequence). V shed 6 bases and J 7 bases; nucleotides not matched to a gene: 6. The CDR3 region has the DNA TGTGCCAGCAGGAGCGGACAGGGGGAAAATGAGCAGTTCTTC. This sequence encodes CASRSGQGENEQFF.

Worth noting for this clone: One end of the junction varies from germline; a read error may be responsible. This chain links TRBV5-6 with TRBJ1-2; D may be TRBD1 (6 bases). Germline assignment: CDR1 SGHDT and CDR2 YYEEEE. CDR3 length equals 11 residues. The CDR3 here is CASSQTGLSAF. As DNA, the CDR3 is TGTGCCAGCAGCCAAACAGGGTTGTCCGCCTTC.

This rearrangement joins TRBV6-6 to TRBJ2-7; 11 positions match TRBD2. The V segment lost 7 bases and the J segment 5 bases; nucleotides outside the gene matches: 10. CDR3 length equals 15 residues. Germline CDR1 is MNHNY and CDR2 is SVGAGI (reference sequence). This chain's CDR3 is CASIPYSGRADEQYF. CDR3 bases: TGTGCCAGCATCCCTTATAGCGGGAGGGCCGACGAGCAGTACTTC.

The chain combines TRBV5-1 with TRBJ2-1; D might be TRBD1 (6 bases). The CDR3 covers 15 residues. Germline CDR1 reads SGHRS; CDR2 reads YFSETQ. Between the trimmed V and J ends, which lost 0 bases and 8 bases, there was a span of 15 bases. CDR3 protein: CASSLEQTGVDEQFF. The CDR3 DNA sequence: TGCGCCAGCAGCTTGGAGCAGACAGGAGTTGATGAGCAGTTCTTC.

The chain carries TRBV2 and TRBJ2-6; 11 bases align to TRBD1. The CDR3 consists of 17 residues. Looked up from germline, CDR1 is SNHLY and CDR2 is FYNNEI. J gave up 1 base and V 7 bases, and 6 bases lay outside the gene matches. In DNA, the CDR3 is TGTGCCAGCATTCCGGGACAGGGGGTTTCTGGGGCCAACGTCCTGACTTTC. Protein sequence: CASIPGQGVSGANVLTF.

This chain uses TRBV15 with TRBJ1-2; no clear D gene. This CDR3 comprises 14 residues. Trimming cost V 0 bases and J 4 bases, with 9 bases left between them. Germline V gene data show CDR1 as LNHNV and CDR2 as YYDKDF (reference sequence). The CDR3, as DNA: TGTGCCACCAGCAGAGATAGGCAGGCCTATGGCTACACCTTC. Translating gives CATSRDRQAYGYTF.

V is TRBV7-6 and J is TRBJ2-3; 7 bases line up with TRBD1. This CDR3 has 14 amino acids. Per the germline V gene, CDR1 is SGHVS and CDR2 is FNYEAQ. The trim removed 3 bases at V and 2 bases at J, leaving 2 bases unmatched. In nucleotides, the CDR3 is TGTGCCAGCAGCTTGACAGGGTACACAGATACGCAGTATTTT. It yields the protein CASSLTGYTDTQYF.

This clone was observed once. The rearrangement uses TRBV5-1 and TRBJ1-4; 9 nucleotides line up with TRBD1. The V gene end was trimmed by 4 bases and the J gene end by 4 bases; junction bases not matched to a gene: 5. This CDR3 spans 15 amino acids. Germline V gene sequence: CDR1 SGHRS, CDR2 YFSETQ. The CDR3 DNA reads as TGCGCCAGCAGCGTGACAGGGGGGATTAATGAAAAACTGTTTTTT. The encoded protein is CASSVTGGINEKLFF.

The CDR3 DNA sequence: TGTGCCAGCTCACTGGAGGACAGTCTTCCTTTCTTT. As protein: CASSLEDSLPFF. This chain connects TRBV18 to TRBJ1-1, with TRBD1 as a possible D gene (6 bases). The CDR3 extends over 12 amino acids. The germline V gene encodes CDR1 KGHSH and CDR2 LQKENI. The V end lost 4 bases, the J end lost 12 bases, and 15 bases lay between the germline ends.